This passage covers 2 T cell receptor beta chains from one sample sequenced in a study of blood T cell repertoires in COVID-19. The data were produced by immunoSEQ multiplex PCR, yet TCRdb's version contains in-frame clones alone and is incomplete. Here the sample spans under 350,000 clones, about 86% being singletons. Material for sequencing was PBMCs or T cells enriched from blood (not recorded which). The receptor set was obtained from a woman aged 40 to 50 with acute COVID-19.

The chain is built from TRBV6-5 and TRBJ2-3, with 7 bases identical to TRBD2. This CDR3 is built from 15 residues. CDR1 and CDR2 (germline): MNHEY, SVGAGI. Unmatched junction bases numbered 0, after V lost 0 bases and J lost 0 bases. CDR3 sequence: CASSYSSGSTDTQYF. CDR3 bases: TGTGCCAGCAGTTACTCTAGCGGGAGCACAGATACGCAGTATTTT.

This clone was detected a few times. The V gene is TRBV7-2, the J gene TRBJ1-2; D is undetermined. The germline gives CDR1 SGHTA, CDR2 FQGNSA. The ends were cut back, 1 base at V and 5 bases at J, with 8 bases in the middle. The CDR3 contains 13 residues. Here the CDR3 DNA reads TGTGCCAGCAGCTTAGGGAACGGGTATGGCTACACCTTC. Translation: CASSLGNGYGYTF.